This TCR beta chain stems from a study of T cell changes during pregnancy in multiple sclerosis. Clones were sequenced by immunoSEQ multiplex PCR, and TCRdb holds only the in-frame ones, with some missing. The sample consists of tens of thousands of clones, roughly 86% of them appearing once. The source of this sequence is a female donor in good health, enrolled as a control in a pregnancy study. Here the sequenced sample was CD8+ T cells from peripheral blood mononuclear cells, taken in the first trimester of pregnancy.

For the CDR3, the DNA is TGTGCCAGCAGCCGTGCCTTTGAGCGGGAGCGCTACGAGCAGTACTTC. This encodes CASSRAFERERYEQYF. The chain combines TRBV7-9 with TRBJ2-7; 8 nucleotides match TRBD2. The CDR3 is made up of 16 amino acids. V gave up 5 bases and J gave up 3 bases; unmatched junction bases: 12. The germline V gene encodes CDR1 SEHNR and CDR2 FQNEAQ (reference sequence).